The clone carrying this T cell receptor (beta chain) has just a few counts. Its target is unknown. What was amplified from RNA transcripts were TCR beta CDR3 regions. HTBI primers were used for first-round RT-PCR of the TCR CDR3. TCRdb passed the multiplex PCR reads through MiXCR, listing each CDR3 protein once. Of about 150,000 distinct CDR3 sequences in the sample, more than 20% were seen once. Exclusion criteria comprised uncontrolled infection, other autoimmune disease, pregnancy or lactation. The entry originates in a study of T cells in Graves' hyperthyroidism and ophthalmopathy. Study-level results: Most clonotypes expanded in thyroid above 0.001 were likewise present in blood.

The CDR3 runs 16 residues. V shed 4 bases and J shed 0 bases, with 13 bases lying between them. Germline V gives CDR1 LNHDA, CDR2 SQIVND (reference sequence). The sample taken for sequencing was blood. The clonotype was recovered from a woman between 45 and 60 years old with Graves' hyperthyroidism that later progressed to Graves' ophthalmopathy. V gene TRBV19 combines with J gene TRBJ1-5, with D possibly TRBD1 on 5 matching bases. The CDR3 here is CASSKRDGYSNQPQHF. CDR3 sequence (DNA): TGTGCCAGTAGTAAACGGGACGGTTATAGCAATCAGCCCCAGCATTTT.